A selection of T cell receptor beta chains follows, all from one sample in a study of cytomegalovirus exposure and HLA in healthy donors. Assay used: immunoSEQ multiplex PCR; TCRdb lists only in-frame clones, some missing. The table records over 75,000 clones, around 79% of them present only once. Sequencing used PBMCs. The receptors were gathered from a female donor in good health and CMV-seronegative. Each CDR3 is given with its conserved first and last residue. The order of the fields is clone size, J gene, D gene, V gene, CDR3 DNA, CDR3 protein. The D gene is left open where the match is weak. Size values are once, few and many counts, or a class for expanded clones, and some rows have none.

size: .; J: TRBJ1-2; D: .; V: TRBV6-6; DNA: TGTGCCAGCAGTTCCCCCGAGAGTAACTATGGCTACACCTTC; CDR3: CASSSPESNYGYTF
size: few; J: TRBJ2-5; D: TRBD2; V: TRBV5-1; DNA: TGCGCCAGCAGCTTGGCCGGCGGGAGGTTCCCAGAGACCCAGTACTTC; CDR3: CASSLAGGRFPETQYF
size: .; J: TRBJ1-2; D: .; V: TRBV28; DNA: TGTGCCAGCAGCCCAATAGGGGGTGGGGGATTGAACTATGGCTACACCTTC; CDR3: CASSPIGGGGLNYGYTF
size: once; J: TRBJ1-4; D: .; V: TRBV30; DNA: TGTGCCTGGAGTGGGAGGGCGGGGGAAAAACTGTTTTTT; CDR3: CAWSGRAGEKLFF
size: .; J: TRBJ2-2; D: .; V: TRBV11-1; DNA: TGTGCCAGCAGCTTAGTTCAGTCCACCGGGGAGCTGTTTTTT; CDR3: CASSLVQSTGELFF
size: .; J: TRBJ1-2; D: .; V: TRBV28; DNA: TGTGCCAGCAGTTTGGGCAGTAACTATGGCTACACCTTC; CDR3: CASSLGSNYGYTF
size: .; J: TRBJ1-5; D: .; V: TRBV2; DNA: TGTGCCAGCAGTGAAGTAATTGCGGGAGAGACTAAAAGTCATTTT; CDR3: CASSEVIAGETKSHF
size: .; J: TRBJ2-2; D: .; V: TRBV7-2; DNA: TGTGCCAGCAGCGGTCCAGGAAACACCGGGGAGCTGTTTTTT; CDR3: CASSGPGNTGELFF
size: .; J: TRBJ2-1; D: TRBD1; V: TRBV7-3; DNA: TGTGCCACGTCCGGGACAGGGTTCGGTGAGCAGTTCTTC; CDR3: CATSGTGFGEQFF
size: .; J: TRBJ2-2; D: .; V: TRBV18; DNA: TGTGCCAGCTCACCAACGGACACCGGGGAGCTGTTTTTT; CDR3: CASSPTDTGELFF
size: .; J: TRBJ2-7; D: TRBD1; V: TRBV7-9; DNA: TGTGCCAGCAGCTCCGGGGCCGGGACAGGGGCCGCCGGGTACTACGAGCAGTACTTC; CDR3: CASSSGAGTGAAGYYEQYF
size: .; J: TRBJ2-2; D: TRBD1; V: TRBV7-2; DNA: TGTGCCAGCAGCAGGGACAGGGGAGACGGGGAGCTGTTTTTT; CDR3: CASSRDRGDGELFF
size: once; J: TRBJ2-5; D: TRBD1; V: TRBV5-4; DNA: TGTGCCAGCAGCATCCGGGACAGGGGGATGGAGACCCAGTACTTC; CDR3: CASSIRDRGMETQYF
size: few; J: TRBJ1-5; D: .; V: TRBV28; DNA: TGTGCCAGCAGCCCCGGGGATGGTAATCAGCCCCAGCATTTT; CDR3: CASSPGDGNQPQHF
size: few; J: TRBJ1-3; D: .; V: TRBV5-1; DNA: TGCGTCAGCAGCTCCGATGACAGCACCTACTCTGGAAACACCATATATTTT; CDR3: CVSSSDDSTYSGNTIYF
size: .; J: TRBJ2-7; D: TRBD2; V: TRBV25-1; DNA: TGTGCCAGCAGTGACCAGGGAGGGTTGTACGAGCAGTACTTC; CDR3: CASSDQGGLYEQYF
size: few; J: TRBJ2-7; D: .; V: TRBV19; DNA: TGTGCCAGTAGTACCTCCGTATTAGATCCGGCGGCGGTTACCTACGAGCAGTACTTC; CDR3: CASSTSVLDPAAVTYEQYF
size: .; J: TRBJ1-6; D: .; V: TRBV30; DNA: TGTGCCTGGAGTGTACAAGGAGATTCACCCCTCCACTTT; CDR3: CAWSVQGDSPLHF
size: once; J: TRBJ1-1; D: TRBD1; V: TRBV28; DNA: TGTGCCACGCGACAGGGGCAAAACACTGAAGCTTTCTTT; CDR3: CATRQGQNTEAFF
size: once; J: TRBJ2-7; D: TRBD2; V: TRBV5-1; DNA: TGCGCCAGCAGCTTGGGCGGGGGTAGCTCCTACGAGCAGTACTTC; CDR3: CASSLGGGSSYEQYF
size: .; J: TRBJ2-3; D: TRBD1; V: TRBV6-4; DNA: TGTGCCAGCAGTGAGGCAGGGGGCGCAACAGATACGCAGTATTTT; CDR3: CASSEAGGATDTQYF
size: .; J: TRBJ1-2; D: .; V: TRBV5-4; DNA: TGTGCCAGCAGCTTGGGCGGGTACGGATATGGCTACACCTTC; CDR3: CASSLGGYGYGYTF
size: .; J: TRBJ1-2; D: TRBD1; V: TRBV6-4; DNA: TGTGCCAGCATTGCGGAGGGACAGGGATTGGACTATGGCTACACCTTC; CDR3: CASIAEGQGLDYGYTF
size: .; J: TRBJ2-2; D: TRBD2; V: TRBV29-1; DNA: TGCAGCGTTGAGTCGACTAGCGGGAACACCGGGGAGCTGTTTTTT; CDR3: CSVESTSGNTGELFF
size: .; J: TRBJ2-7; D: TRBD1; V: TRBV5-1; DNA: TGCGCCAGCAGCGCGACAGGGATTACCTACGAGCAGTACTTC; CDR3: CASSATGITYEQYF
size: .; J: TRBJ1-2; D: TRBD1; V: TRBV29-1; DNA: TGCAGCGTGGGGGGACAGGGCGAGGGGGGCTATGGCTACACCTTC; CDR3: CSVGGQGEGGYGYTF
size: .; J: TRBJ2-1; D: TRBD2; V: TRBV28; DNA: TGTGCCAGCAGTTTATTCGGGGGGGTCGTAAATGAGCAGTTCTTC; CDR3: CASSLFGGVVNEQFF
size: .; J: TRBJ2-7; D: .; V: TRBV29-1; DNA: TGCAGCGTGGCCGGAGCACCCTACGAGCAGTACTTC; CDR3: CSVAGAPYEQYF
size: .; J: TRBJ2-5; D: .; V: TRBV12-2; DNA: TGTGCAAGTCGCTTCCCCCAACAAAAACAGGGCTCCGATGCAAGAAAAGAGACCCAGTACTTC; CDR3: CASRFPQQKQGSDARKETQYF